The 31 T cell receptor beta chains below all came from one sample that was sequenced in a study of cytomegalovirus exposure and HLA in healthy donors. Primers: 60 Vbeta forward and 13 Jbeta reverse. Clones were read by immunoSEQ multiplex PCR, and TCRdb kept only the in-frame ones, dropping some. The sample holds over 100,000 clones, about 86% seen once. The sample consisted of PBMCs. The receptors derive from a woman in her thirties in good health and CMV-seronegative.

The DNA for the CDR3 is TGTGCCAGCAGCCAGAAAGGGAAACTAGCGGGAGGGGCCCCAGATACGCAGTATTTT. Residues: CASSQKGKLAGGAPDTQYF. The chain combines TRBV4-2 with TRBJ2-3, with 13 bases that match TRBD2. CDR3 length equals 19 residues. CDR1 and CDR2 from the germline V gene are LGHNA and YNFKEQ. V lost 3 bases to trimming and J lost 4 bases; unmatched junction nucleotides: 13.

This chain's CDR3 is CASSSGSGVYNEQFF. Here the CDR3 DNA reads TGTGCCAGCAGCTCCGGTAGCGGGGTCTACAATGAGCAGTTCTTC. J is TRBJ2-1 and V is TRBV11-2; 8 nucleotides align to TRBD2. After removal of 4 bases from V and 3 bases from J, the junction contained 5 bases not matched to a gene. Germline values: CDR1 SGHAT, CDR2 FQNNGV. The CDR3 spans 15 residues.

The chain uses TRBV5-8 and TRBJ2-1; TRBD2 matches 8 bases. J gave up 2 bases and V 4 bases, and 8 bases lay outside the gene matches. This CDR3 has 16 amino acids. From germline, CDR1 is SGHTS and CDR2 YDEGEE. The CDR3: CASSPFSGEAYNEQFF. The CDR3 DNA is TGTGCCAGCAGCCCCTTTAGCGGGGAAGCCTACAATGAGCAGTTCTTC.

V usage is TRBV19 and J usage is TRBJ1-5; possibly TRBD1 for D (5 bases). This CDR3 has 16 amino acids. The germline V gene has CDR1 LNHDA and CDR2 SQIVND (reference sequence). V shed 2 bases and J shed 8 bases, with 19 bases lying between them. Here the CDR3 DNA reads TGTGCCAGTAGTATACGGTTTTTGTCAGGGCTTGAGCCCCAGCATTTT. Protein: CASSIRFLSGLEPQHF.

V is TRBV4-1 and J is TRBJ2-7, with 12 bases identical to TRBD1. The V and J ends lost 1 base and 7 bases, in that order; junction bases with no gene match: 5. This CDR3 is 15 amino acids long. The germline CDR1 and CDR2 sequences are MGHRA and YSYEKL. The DNA of the CDR3 is TGCGCCAGCAGCCAAGGGGGGACAGGGGGCAGGGAGCAGTACTTC. Residues: CASSQGGTGGREQYF.

The chain has TRBV15 and TRBJ2-3; perhaps TRBD1 as D (6 bases). The CDR3 runs 17 residues. Between the trimmed V and J ends, which lost 0 bases and 1 base, there was a span of 14 bases. In germline, CDR1 is LNHNV, CDR2 YYDKDF (reference sequence). CDR3: CATSRDPQGGGTDTQYF. CDR3 in DNA: TGTGCCACCAGCAGAGATCCACAGGGCGGAGGCACAGATACGCAGTATTTT.

The chain joins TRBV7-9 to TRBJ2-5, with a tentative D call TRBD2 (5 bases). TRBJ2-7 explains the end of the DNA better; the J call may be wrong. The CDR3 covers 15 residues. The V gene's germline CDR1 is SEHNR and CDR2 FQNEAQ (reference sequence). The CDR3 spells CASSLSAESSYEQYF. The CDR3 DNA follows: TGTGCCAGCAGCTTATCAGCGGAGAGCTCCTACGAGCAGTACTTC.

V gene TRBV5-1 combines with J gene TRBJ1-3, with D maybe TRBD1 (5 bases). The V end was cut by 2 bases, the J end by 4 bases, with 19 bases between. This CDR3 spans 17 amino acids. Looked up from germline, CDR1 is SGHRS and CDR2 is YFSETQ. The CDR3 here is CASSFPSQTRGGNTIYF. CDR3 coding DNA: TGCGCCAGCAGCTTCCCATCCCAGACCCGGGGGGGAAACACCATATATTTT.

The rearrangement joins TRBV6-1 to TRBJ2-6; 8 bases are a match to TRBD1. CDR1 is MNHNS and CDR2 is SASEGT in the germline V gene. V lost 4 bases and J lost 2; bases outside the gene matches: 10. This CDR3 comprises 18 residues. In DNA form, the CDR3 reads TGTGCCAGCAGTGCCTCAGGGGGCGCCGGACCTGGGGCCAACGTCCTGACTTTC. This encodes CASSASGGAGPGANVLTF.

The gene calls are TRBV2 and TRBJ2-1; 7 nucleotides line up with TRBD2. Germline V gives CDR1 SNHLY, CDR2 FYNNEI. The CDR3 runs 14 residues. After removal of 7 bases from V and 7 bases from J, the junction contained 10 bases not matched to a gene. CDR3 coding DNA: TGTGCCAGCATGCAAGACCCGGGGGGAAATGAGCAGTTCTTC. Its translation: CASMQDPGGNEQFF.

The J gene is TRBJ1-5, the V gene TRBV18, with D perhaps matching TRBD1 (6 bases). Between the trimmed V and J ends, which lost 4 bases and 0 bases, there was a span of 13 bases. CDR3 length: 16 residues. Germline assignment: CDR1 KGHSH and CDR2 LQKENI. CDR3 amino acids: CASSLSTGNSNQPQHF. CDR3 nucleotides: TGTGCCAGCTCACTCTCAACAGGGAATAGCAATCAGCCCCAGCATTTT.

J is TRBJ2-7 and V is TRBV19, with a possible D match to TRBD2 (5 bases). The CDR3 is made up of 15 amino acids. Trimming stripped 0 bases from V and 5 bases from J, with 14 bases between. Per germline, CDR1 LNHDA and CDR2 SQIVND (reference sequence). CDR3 bases: TGTGCCAGTAGTATAGATCTGGGATTCGGGGACGAGCAGTACTTC. Its protein is CASSIDLGFGDEQYF.

V gene TRBV29-1 combines with J gene TRBJ2-1; the D gene is possibly TRBD2 (6 bases). V lost 6 bases, J lost 7 bases, and 22 bases lay in between. The CDR3 spans 15 residues. CDR1 and CDR2 (germline): SQVTM, ANQGSEA. CDR3 sequence reads: CSVASTGVALNEQFF. The CDR3 DNA is TGCAGCGTCGCCTCGACGGGAGTGGCCTTGAATGAGCAGTTCTTC.

This clone was seen only a few times. The chain uses TRBV7-2 and TRBJ2-1; maybe TRBD2 (5 bases). Germline CDR1 and CDR2: SGHTA and FQGNSA. The CDR3 runs 12 residues. Trimming stripped 5 bases from V and 6 bases from J, with 8 bases between. CDR3 region: CASSRRPNEQFF. CDR3 DNA: TGTGCCAGCAGCAGGAGGCCCAATGAGCAGTTCTTC.

The chain has TRBV19 and TRBJ1-5; a possible D gene is TRBD1 (6 bases). Germline V gene data show CDR1 as LNHDA and CDR2 as SQIVND (reference sequence). CDR3 size: 14 residues. V dropped 5 bases and J dropped 2 bases, with 10 bases sitting between them. The CDR3, as DNA: TGTGCCAGTAGTTCATGGACAGGCAATCAGCCCCAGCATTTT. This sequence encodes CASSSWTGNQPQHF.

In nucleotides, the CDR3 is TGTGCCAGCAGCAAAAGGATCAGACTAGCGGAGATGTGGGAGCAGTACTTC. Translated, it gives CASSKRIRLAEMWEQYF. This rearrangement joins TRBV21-1 to TRBJ2-7; the table names TRBD2, a call not compared with the DNA. TRBV21-1 is described as a pseudogene. The CDR3 runs to 17 residues.

The gene calls are TRBV5-5 and TRBJ1-4, with 7 nucleotides matching TRBD1. The CDR3 covers 15 residues. Germline CDR1 SGHKS, CDR2 YYEKEE (reference sequence). V lost 4 bases to trimming and J lost 8 bases; unmatched junction nucleotides: 11. CDR3 sequence (DNA): TGTGCCAGCAGCCTTGGGTTAGGGGGACAGGAAAAACTGTTTTTT. Its protein product is CASSLGLGGQEKLFF.

This chain connects TRBV6-5 to TRBJ2-5; 8 bases align to TRBD1. V gave up 0 bases and J gave up 5 bases; unmatched junction bases: 8. CDR1 MNHEY and CDR2 SVGAGI come from the germline V gene. The length of the CDR3 is 16 residues. CDR3 sequence (DNA): TGTGCCAGCAGTTACTCCCTTGGACAGGGTGGGGAGACCCAGTACTTC. The encoded protein is CASSYSLGQGGETQYF.

CDR3 region: CASSEDWTGTQPQHF. DNA for the CDR3: TGTGCCAGCAGTGAAGATTGGACAGGGACACAGCCCCAGCATTTT. This sequence joins TRBV6-1 and TRBJ1-5; the match to TRBD1 covers 8 bases. CDR3 length: 15 residues. Germline trimming cut 1 base from V and 7 bases from J; bases unmatched to any gene: 6. CDR1 is MNHNS, CDR2 SASEGT, per germline.

The chain is built from TRBV7-3 and TRBJ2-1, with 12 bases aligning to TRBD1. The CDR3 consists of 17 residues. J lost 3 bases, V lost 5 bases, and 8 bases had no gene match. In germline, CDR1 is SGHTA, CDR2 FQGTGA. CDR3 DNA: TGTGCCAGCAGCCAAACGGGACAGGGGGCGCACTACAATGAGCAGTTCTTC. Translation: CASSQTGQGAHYNEQFF.

The chain carries TRBV4-1 and TRBJ1-5, with 9 nucleotides matching TRBD1. J was trimmed by 6 bases and V by 9 bases; bases with no gene match: 18. CDR1 MGHRA and CDR2 YSYEKL come from the germline V gene. The CDR3 runs to 17 residues. The CDR3 DNA is TGCGCCAGTCGAGTACTCCCGACAGGGGGAGGCGGTCAGCCCCAGCATTTT. It yields the protein CASRVLPTGGGGQPQHF.

V and J are TRBV4-2 and TRBJ2-5, with a tentative D call TRBD2 (5 bases). This CDR3 is built from 16 residues. V dropped 6 bases and J dropped 2 bases, with 19 bases sitting between them. Germline loops: CDR1 LGHNA, CDR2 YNFKEQ. The CDR3 is CASSPTQGGPQETQYF. The CDR3 DNA reads TGTGCCAGCAGTCCTACCCAAGGCGGGCCACAAGAGACCCAGTACTTC.

This clone has just one count. V gene TRBV6-5 combines with J gene TRBJ2-7; 8 bases are shared with TRBD2. CDR1 is MNHEY and CDR2 is SVGAGI in the germline V gene. V shed 6 bases, J shed 1 base, and the junction held 5 bases outside the gene matches. The CDR3 has 14 residues. CDR3 DNA sequence: TGTGCCAGCAGGGAACCGGGAGGGTCCTACGAGCAGTACTTC. The encoded protein is CASREPGGSYEQYF.

This clone appeared a few times. The chain joins TRBV7-9 to TRBJ1-1; D remains ambiguous. The germline gives CDR1 SEHNR, CDR2 FQNEAQ (reference sequence). V shed 3 bases and J shed 1 base, with 12 bases lying between them. The CDR3 spans 15 residues. The CDR3: CASSFRGYANTEAFF. Here the CDR3 DNA reads TGTGCCAGCAGCTTCCGCGGATATGCGAACACTGAAGCTTTCTTT.

The chain couples TRBV4-1 to TRBJ2-5, with 7 positions matching TRBD1. This CDR3 is 17 amino acids long. The germline V gene encodes CDR1 MGHRA and CDR2 YSYEKL. V was clipped by 4 bases and J by 5 bases; unmatched bases: 16. The CDR3 here is CASSLVTSHRGGETQYF. As DNA, the CDR3 is TGCGCCAGCAGCCTTGTAACCTCCCACAGGGGTGGCGAGACCCAGTACTTC.

The chain joins TRBV6-1 to TRBJ2-5, with 7 bases lining up with TRBD2. CDR1 MNHNS and CDR2 SASEGT come from the germline V gene. This CDR3 has 15 residues. V lost 2 bases, J lost 7 bases, and 10 bases stayed unmatched. The CDR3, as DNA: TGTGCCAGCAGTGAAAGGAGCGGGACCAGAAGGACCCAGTACTTC. Translation gives CASSERSGTRRTQYF.

V usage is TRBV21-1 and J usage is TRBJ2-3; no DNA check was done on the table's D call, TRBD1. TRBV21-1 is annotated as a pseudogene. The CDR3 extends over 15 amino acids. Here the CDR3 reads CASSKGGQGTDTQYF. The CDR3 nucleotides read TGTGCCAGCAGCAAAGGAGGACAAGGCACAGATACGCAGTATTTT.

The J gene is TRBJ2-7, the V gene TRBV30; 9 bases match TRBD2. This CDR3 spans 13 amino acids. V was pared by 3 bases and J by 3 bases, with 3 bases of the junction left unmatched. CDR1 is GTSNPN, CDR2 SVGIG, per germline (reference sequence). The CDR3 region has the DNA TGTGCCTGGAGCCCACTAGCGGGCTACGAGCAGTACTTC. Protein sequence: CAWSPLAGYEQYF.

The chain employs TRBV7-9 and TRBJ2-1; tentative D call: TRBD1 (6 bases). The CDR3 is made up of 15 amino acids. The germline V gene encodes CDR1 SEHNR and CDR2 FQNEAQ (reference sequence). Trimming cost V 3 bases and J 7 bases, with 16 bases left between them. CDR3 DNA sequence: TGTGCCAGCAGCTTTATTGACAGGATAAGTAATGAGCAGTTCTTC. It specifies CASSFIDRISNEQFF.

The chain has TRBV4-1 and TRBJ2-5, with a weak D call TRBD1 (5 bases). This CDR3 spans 18 amino acids. The germline CDR1 and CDR2 sequences are MGHRA and YSYEKL. V lost 4 bases to trimming and J lost 1 base, with 22 bases between them. CDR3 sequence reads: CASSPRPISRTLQETQYF. Written as DNA, the CDR3 is TGCGCCAGCAGCCCCCGACCCATCTCCCGGACACTCCAAGAGACCCAGTACTTC.

The chain joins TRBV10-3 to TRBJ2-2; TRBD1 might be the D (5 bases). Trimming cost V 11 bases and J 3 bases, with 16 bases left between them. The CDR3 length is 14 residues. From germline, CDR1 is ENHRY and CDR2 SYGVKD. The CDR3 is CAGSQGRDTGELFF. The DNA of the CDR3 is TGTGCCGGATCCCAGGGTCGGGACACCGGGGAGCTGTTTTTT.